This TCR beta chain originates from a study of human CD8 memory T cell subsets. Findings and limits, study-wide: Similarly high diversity was seen in stem-like memory and precursor exhausted T cells, but not in effector memory cells. Estimation by Chao1 suggested that stem-like memory T cells had more diversity than did precursor exhausted T cells. Stem-like memory and precursor exhausted T cell repertoires had very little in common with each other.

UMI-labeled 5' RACE was used, and it produced the TCR beta libraries. TCRdb reprocessed the 5' RACE reads and reports one entry per CDR3 protein, with no DNA. The sample is made up of 6,000 to 8,000 distinct CDR3 sequences, and the top ten hold roughly a quarter of it. The CDR3 is 18 amino acids. The V gene's germline CDR1 is SEHNR and CDR2 FQNEAQ (reference sequence). As concerns this clonotype: Its antigen is not known.

The chain couples TRBV7-9 to TRBJ2-1; there is no DNA to check the TCRdb D call of TRBD1. Sequencing was performed on CD8+ T cells from PBMCs. The sequence came from a human donor in good health. CDR3 protein: CASSMDRGWSGVRNEQFF.